This T cell receptor beta chain is drawn from a study of T cells after yellow fever vaccination. Findings of the study overall: Abundant clonotypes from the bulk population could contaminate FACS-sorted repertoires.

TCRdb analysed the 5' RACE reads with MiXCR anew, one entry per CDR3 protein. The table lists 200,000 to 300,000 distinct CDR3 sequences, roughly 13% of them singletons, with 0.4% to 0.65% in the top ten. A word on this clonotype: What it binds is unknown.

The sequences come from CD4+ T cells sorted from PBMCs, collected 45 days after the yellow fever booster vaccination. This clonotype was sampled from a man between 25 and 39 years old who received the YFV17D yellow fever vaccine.

The CDR3: CASSRRDLGETQYF. In DNA form, the CDR3 reads TGTGCCAGCAGCCGGCGGGACCTTGGGGAGACCCAGTACTTC. V is TRBV5-6 and J is TRBJ2-5, with D possibly TRBD2 on 6 matching bases. Per germline, CDR1 SGHDT and CDR2 YYEEEE. The ends were cut back, 4 bases at V and 5 bases at J, with 15 bases in the middle. This CDR3 spans 14 amino acids.